Reported below is one TCR beta chain. As yet, its antigen is unknown. This sample was taken from a study of T-cell reconstitution after alpha-beta-depleted transplantation in children. Study-wide results and caveats: Some patients' high day-60 TCRbeta diversity was attributed to recipient cells surviving conditioning. Counts and diversity of T cells one year after transplant came mostly from newly produced T cells. As was reported, about two months after transplant, alpha-beta T cells came from several hundred expanded graft clones.

Using unique molecular identifiers, the investigators prepared the TCRbeta library. TCRdb used MiXCR to reprocess the PCR reads, holding one entry per CDR3 protein. The sample holds about 980,000 distinct CDR3 sequences, about 29% seen once. V lost 3 bases and J lost 3, with 15 bases in between. Germline CDR1 and CDR2: SGHRS and YFSETQ. This CDR3 contains 15 residues. The receptor's source is a boy under two years old who had a stem cell transplant for SCID, so the T cells may come from the graft donor. The sample in question was PBMCs, mostly from graft donor cells, obtained 360 days after TCRalphabeta/CD19-depleted stem cell transplant. V gene TRBV5-1 combines with J gene TRBJ2-5; maybe TRBD2 (6 bases). CDR3 sequence reads: CASSSWRGNKETQYF. In DNA, the CDR3 is TGCGCCAGCAGCTCGTGGCGGGGAAACAAAGAGACCCAGTACTTC.